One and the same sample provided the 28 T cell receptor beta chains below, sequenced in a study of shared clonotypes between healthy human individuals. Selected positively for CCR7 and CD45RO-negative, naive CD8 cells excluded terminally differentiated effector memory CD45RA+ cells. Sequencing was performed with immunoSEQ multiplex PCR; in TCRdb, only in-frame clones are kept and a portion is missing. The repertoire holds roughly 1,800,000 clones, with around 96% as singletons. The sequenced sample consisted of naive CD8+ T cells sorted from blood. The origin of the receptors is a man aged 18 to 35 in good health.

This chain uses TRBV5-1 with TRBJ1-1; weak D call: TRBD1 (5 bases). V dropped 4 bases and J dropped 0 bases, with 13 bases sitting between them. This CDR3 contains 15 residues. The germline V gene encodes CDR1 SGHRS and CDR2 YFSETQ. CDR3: CASSQGFGMNTEAFF. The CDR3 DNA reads TGCGCCAGCAGCCAGGGCTTCGGAATGAACACTGAAGCTTTCTTT.

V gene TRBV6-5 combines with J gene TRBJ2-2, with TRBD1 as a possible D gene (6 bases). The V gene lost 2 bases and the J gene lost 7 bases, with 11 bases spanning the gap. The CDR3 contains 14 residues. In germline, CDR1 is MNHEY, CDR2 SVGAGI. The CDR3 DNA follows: TGTGCCAGCAGTTACGAGGGGGACGGCGGGGAGCTGTTTTTT. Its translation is CASSYEGDGGELFF.

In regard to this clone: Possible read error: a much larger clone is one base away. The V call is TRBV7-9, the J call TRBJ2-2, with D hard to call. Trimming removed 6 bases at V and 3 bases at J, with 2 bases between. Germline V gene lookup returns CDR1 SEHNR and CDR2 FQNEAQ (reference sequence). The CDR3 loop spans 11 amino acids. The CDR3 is CASRYTGELFF. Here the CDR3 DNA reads TGTGCCAGCAGGTACACCGGGGAGCTGTTTTTT.

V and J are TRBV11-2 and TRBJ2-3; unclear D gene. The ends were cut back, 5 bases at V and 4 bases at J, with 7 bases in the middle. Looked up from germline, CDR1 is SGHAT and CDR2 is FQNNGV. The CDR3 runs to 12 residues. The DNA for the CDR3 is TGTGCCAGCAGCCTCCTTCCAGATACGCAGTATTTT. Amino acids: CASSLLPDTQYF.

CDR3 loop: CASSDPVTGYNQPQHF. For the CDR3, the DNA is TGTGCCAGCAGTGACCCGGTGACTGGCTACAATCAGCCCCAGCATTTT. J is TRBJ1-5 and V is TRBV6-1; no clear D. This CDR3 is built from 16 residues. Trimming took 3 bases from V and 3 from J, leaving 15 bases between them. Germline lookup yields CDR1 MNHNS and CDR2 SASEGT.

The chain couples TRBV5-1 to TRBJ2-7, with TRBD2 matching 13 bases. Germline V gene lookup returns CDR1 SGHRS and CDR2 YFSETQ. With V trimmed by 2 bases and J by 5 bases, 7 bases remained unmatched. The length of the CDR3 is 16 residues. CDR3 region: CASSFWTSGSSDEQYF. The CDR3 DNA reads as TGCGCCAGCAGCTTTTGGACTAGCGGGAGTAGCGACGAGCAGTACTTC.

CDR3 nucleotides: TGTGCCAGCAGCTTAGCCTGGGGGCTCACCTTC. As protein: CASSLAWGLTF. The chain uses TRBV7-9 and TRBJ1-2; maybe TRBD1 (6 bases). This CDR3 region has 11 residues. V lost 0 bases, J lost 13 bases, and 9 bases lay in between. CDR1 and CDR2 (germline): SEHNR, FQNEAQ (reference sequence).

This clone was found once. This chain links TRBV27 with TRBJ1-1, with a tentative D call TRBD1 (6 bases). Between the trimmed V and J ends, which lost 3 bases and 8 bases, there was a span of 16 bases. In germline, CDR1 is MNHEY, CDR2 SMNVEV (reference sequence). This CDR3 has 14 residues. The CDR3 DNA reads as TGTGCCAGCAGTTTTAGAGGACAGACTTCCGAAGCTTTCTTT. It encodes CASSFRGQTSEAFF.

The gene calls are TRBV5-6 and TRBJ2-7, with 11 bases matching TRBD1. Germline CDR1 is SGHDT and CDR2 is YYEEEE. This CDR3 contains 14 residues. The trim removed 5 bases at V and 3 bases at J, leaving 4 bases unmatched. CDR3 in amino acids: CASRDGTGGYEQYF. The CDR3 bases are TGTGCCAGCAGAGACGGGACAGGGGGCTACGAGCAGTACTTC.

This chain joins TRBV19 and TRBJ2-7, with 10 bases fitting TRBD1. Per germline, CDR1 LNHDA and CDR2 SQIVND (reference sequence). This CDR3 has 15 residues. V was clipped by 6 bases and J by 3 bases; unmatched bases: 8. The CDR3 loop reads CASSRPGQGNYEQYF. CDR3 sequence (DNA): TGTGCCAGTAGCCGTCCGGGACAGGGGAACTACGAGCAGTACTTC.

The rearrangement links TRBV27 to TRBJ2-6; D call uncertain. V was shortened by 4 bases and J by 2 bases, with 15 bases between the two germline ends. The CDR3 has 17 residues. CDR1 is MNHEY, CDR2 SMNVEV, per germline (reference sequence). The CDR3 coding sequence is TGTGCCAGCAGTTCGCAGGTGGAACCCCCTGGGGCCAACGTCCTGACTTTC. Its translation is CASSSQVEPPGANVLTF.

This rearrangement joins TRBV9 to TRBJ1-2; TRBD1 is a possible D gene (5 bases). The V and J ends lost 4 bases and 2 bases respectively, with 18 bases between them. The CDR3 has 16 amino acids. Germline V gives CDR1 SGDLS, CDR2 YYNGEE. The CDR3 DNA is TGTGCCAGCAGCTATCCTTTAATGGGGGTAAACTATGGCTACACCTTC. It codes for CASSYPLMGVNYGYTF. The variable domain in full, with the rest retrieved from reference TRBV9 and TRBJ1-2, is DSGVTQTPKHLITATGQRVTLRCSPRSGDLSVYWYQQSLDQGLQFLIQYYNGEERAKGNILERFSAQQFPDLHSELNLSSLELGDSALYFCASSYPLMGVNYGYTFGSGTRLTVV.

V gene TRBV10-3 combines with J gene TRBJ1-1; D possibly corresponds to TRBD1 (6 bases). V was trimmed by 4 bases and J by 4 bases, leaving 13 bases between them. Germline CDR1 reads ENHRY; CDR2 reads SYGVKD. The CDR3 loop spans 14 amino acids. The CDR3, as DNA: TGTGCCATCAGTGCCGGGGGGCTCGGCACTGAAGCTTTCTTT. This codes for CAISAGGLGTEAFF.

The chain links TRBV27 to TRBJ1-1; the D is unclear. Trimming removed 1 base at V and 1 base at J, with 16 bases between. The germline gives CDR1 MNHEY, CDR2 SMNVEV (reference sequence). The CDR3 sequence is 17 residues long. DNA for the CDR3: TGTGCCAGCAGTTTATTCCTTGGGTCATTGGAGAACACTGAAGCTTTCTTT. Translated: CASSLFLGSLENTEAFF.

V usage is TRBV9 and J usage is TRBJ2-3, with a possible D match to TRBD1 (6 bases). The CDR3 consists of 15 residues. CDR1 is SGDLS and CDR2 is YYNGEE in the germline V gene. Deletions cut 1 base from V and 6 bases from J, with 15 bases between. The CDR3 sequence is CASSVFTGLGDTQYF. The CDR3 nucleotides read TGTGCCAGCAGCGTATTTACAGGGTTGGGCGATACGCAGTATTTT.

CDR3 sequence reads: CASSTNVGEAFF. CDR3 nucleotide sequence: TGTGCCAGCAGTACAAATGTGGGGGAAGCTTTCTTT. The V gene is TRBV6-6, the J gene TRBJ1-1; D is uncertain. This CDR3 has 12 residues. V lost 5 bases, J lost 8 bases, and 12 bases lay in between. Germline assignment: CDR1 MNHNY and CDR2 SVGAGI (reference sequence).

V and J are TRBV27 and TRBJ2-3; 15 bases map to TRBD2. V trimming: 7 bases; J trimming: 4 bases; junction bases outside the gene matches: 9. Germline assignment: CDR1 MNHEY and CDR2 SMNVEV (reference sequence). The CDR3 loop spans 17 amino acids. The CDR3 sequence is CASNHGLAGGPADTQYF. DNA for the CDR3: TGTGCCAGCAACCATGGACTAGCGGGAGGGCCAGCAGATACGCAGTATTTT.

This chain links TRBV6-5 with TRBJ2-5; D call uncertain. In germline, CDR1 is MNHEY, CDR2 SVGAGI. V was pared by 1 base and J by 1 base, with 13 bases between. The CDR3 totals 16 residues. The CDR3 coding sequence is TGTGCCAGCAGTTACTACGGATCCATCCTCCAAGAGACCCAGTACTTC. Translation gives CASSYYGSILQETQYF.

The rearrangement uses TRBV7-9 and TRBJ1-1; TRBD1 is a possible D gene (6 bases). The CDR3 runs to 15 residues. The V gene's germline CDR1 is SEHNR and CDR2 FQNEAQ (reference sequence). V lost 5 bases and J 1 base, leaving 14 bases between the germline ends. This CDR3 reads CASSRVGGPNTEAFF. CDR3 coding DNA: TGTGCCAGCAGCCGTGTGGGGGGGCCGAACACTGAAGCTTTCTTT.

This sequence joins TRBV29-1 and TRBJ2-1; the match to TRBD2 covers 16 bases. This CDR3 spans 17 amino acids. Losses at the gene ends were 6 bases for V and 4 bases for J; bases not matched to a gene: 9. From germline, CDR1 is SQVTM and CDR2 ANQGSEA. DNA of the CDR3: TGCAGCGTCCAGGGACTAGCGGGGGGGCAGACGTACAATGAGCAGTTCTTC. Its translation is CSVQGLAGGQTYNEQFF.

The CDR3 bases are TGTGCCAGCAGTCCTACAGGGGCAACTAACTACGAGCAGTACTTC. Protein product: CASSPTGATNYEQYF. The chain links TRBV27 to TRBJ2-7; 7 nucleotides match TRBD1. The CDR3 is made up of 15 amino acids. Looked up from germline, CDR1 is MNHEY and CDR2 is SMNVEV (reference sequence). The V gene end was trimmed by 5 bases and the J gene end by 3 bases; junction bases not matched to a gene: 10.

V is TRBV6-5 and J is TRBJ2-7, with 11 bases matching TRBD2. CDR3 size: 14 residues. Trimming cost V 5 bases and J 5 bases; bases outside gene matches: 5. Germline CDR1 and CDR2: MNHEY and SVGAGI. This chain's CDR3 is CASSPLAGEDEQYF. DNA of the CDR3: TGTGCCAGCAGTCCACTAGCGGGAGAGGACGAGCAGTACTTC.

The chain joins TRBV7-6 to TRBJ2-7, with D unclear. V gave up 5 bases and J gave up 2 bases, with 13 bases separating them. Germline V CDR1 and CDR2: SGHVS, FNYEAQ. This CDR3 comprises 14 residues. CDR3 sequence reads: CASSDRAGPYEQYF. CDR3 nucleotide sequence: TGTGCCAGCAGCGACCGGGCTGGGCCCTACGAGCAGTACTTC.

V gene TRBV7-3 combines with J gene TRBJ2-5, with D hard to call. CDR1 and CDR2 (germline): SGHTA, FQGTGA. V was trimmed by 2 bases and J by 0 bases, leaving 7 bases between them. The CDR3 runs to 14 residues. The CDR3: CASSLSDDQETQYF. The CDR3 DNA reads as TGTGCCAGCAGCTTATCAGACGACCAAGAGACCCAGTACTTC.

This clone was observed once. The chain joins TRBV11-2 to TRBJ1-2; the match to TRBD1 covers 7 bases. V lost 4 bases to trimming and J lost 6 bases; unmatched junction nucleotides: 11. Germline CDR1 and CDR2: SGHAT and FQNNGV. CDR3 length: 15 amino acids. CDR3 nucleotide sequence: TGTGCCAGCAGCTCATTTACAGGGGCTTTAGATGGCTACACCTTC. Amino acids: CASSSFTGALDGYTF.

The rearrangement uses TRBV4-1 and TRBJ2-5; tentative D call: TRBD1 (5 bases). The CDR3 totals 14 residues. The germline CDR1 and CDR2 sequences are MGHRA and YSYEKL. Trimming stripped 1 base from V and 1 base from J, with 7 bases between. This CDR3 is CASSQVDSQETQYF. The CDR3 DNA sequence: TGCGCCAGCAGCCAAGTCGACAGCCAAGAGACCCAGTACTTC.

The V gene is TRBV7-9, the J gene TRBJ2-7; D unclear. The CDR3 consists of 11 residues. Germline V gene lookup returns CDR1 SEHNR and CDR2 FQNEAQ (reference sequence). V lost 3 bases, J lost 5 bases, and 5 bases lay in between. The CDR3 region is CASSFSDEQYF. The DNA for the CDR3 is TGTGCCAGCAGCTTTTCAGACGAGCAGTACTTC.

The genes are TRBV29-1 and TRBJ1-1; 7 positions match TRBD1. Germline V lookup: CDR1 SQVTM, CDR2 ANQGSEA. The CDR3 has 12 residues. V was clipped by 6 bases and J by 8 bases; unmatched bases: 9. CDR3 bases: TGCAGCGTCGAGACCGGGACAGAGGAAGCTTTCTTT. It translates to CSVETGTEEAFF.